This is a list of T cell receptor beta chains from one sample in a study of tumor-infiltrating lymphocytes in oesophageal squamous cell carcinoma. TCRdb reanalysed the PCR reads using MiXCR and keeps one entry per CDR3 protein. Of fewer than 18,000 distinct CDR3 sequences listed, around 52% are singletons. Material: esophageal tumor tissue. The receptors shown here come from a male donor with esophageal squamous cell carcinoma. The CDR3 runs from the conserved cysteine through the conserved F or W. A D gene is named only where the DNA matches it firmly. Expanded clones are given a class, and other clones once, few, many or no size at all.

V	D	J	size	CDR3	DNA
TRBV6-1	TRBD1	TRBJ2-2	.	CASNYVTGGAETGELFF	TGTGCCAGCAATTATGTTACAGGGGGCGCGGAGACCGGGGAGCTGTTTTTT
TRBV6-6	TRBD1	TRBJ1-2	.	CASSVGDRYYGYTF	TGTGCCAGCAGTGTGGGGGACAGATACTATGGCTACACCTTC
TRBV7-4	TRBD1	TRBJ2-7	.	CASSLRTGTSYEQYF	TGTGCCAGCAGCTTAAGGACAGGGACTTCCTACGAGCAGTACTTC
TRBV7-2	.	TRBJ2-4	.	CASSSGVQNIQYF	TGTGCCAGCAGCTCCGGGGTACAAAACATTCAGTACTTC
TRBV6-1	TRBD2	TRBJ2-3	many	CASSRYAGPGGDTQYF	TGTGCCAGCAGCCGCTACGCAGGCCCCGGGGGGGATACGCAGTATTTT
TRBV4-1	.	TRBJ2-7	few	CASSARAGYEQYF	TGCGCCAGCAGCGCACGGGCGGGCTACGAGCAGTACTTC
TRBV6-1	TRBD1	TRBJ1-2	medium-sized	CASSVQGSNYGYTF	TGTGCCAGCAGTGTACAGGGGTCTAACTATGGCTACACCTTC
TRBV7-9	TRBD2	TRBJ2-5	.	CASSSLSGRGKETQYF	TGTGCCAGCAGCTCACTTAGCGGGAGAGGGAAGGAGACCCAGTACTTC
TRBV12-3/TRBV12-4	TRBD2	TRBJ2-2	medium-sized	CASSRTSGKNTGELFF	TGTGCCAGCAGTCGGACTAGCGGAAAGAACACCGGGGAGCTGTTTTTT
TRBV10-3	.	TRBJ2-7	medium-sized	CAISEWQGSHEQYF	TGTGCCATCAGTGAGTGGCAGGGTAGCCACGAGCAGTACTTC
TRBV7-3	.	TRBJ2-3	many	CASSPSYLGTDTQYF	TGTGCCAGCAGCCCGTCCTACCTAGGCACAGATACGCAGTATTTT
TRBV7-6	.	TRBJ1-6	.	CASLWIGPYNEQYF	TGTGCCAGCCTTTGGATAGGGCCTTACAATGAGCAGTACTTT
TRBV6-1	TRBD2	TRBJ2-2	.	CASSYGGGGGELFF	TGTGCCAGCAGTTACGGCGGGGGAGGGGGGGAGCTGTTTTTT
TRBV7-2	.	TRBJ2-7	.	CASSSNPDSPSYNEQYF	TGTGCCAGCAGCTCAAACCCCGACAGTCCCTCCTACAATGAGCAGTACTTC
TRBV11-1	.	TRBJ2-2	.	CASSLVNTGELFF	TGTGCCAGCAGCTTGGTGAACACCGGGGAGCTGTTTTTT
TRBV7-9	.	TRBJ2-1	.	CASSATGQDEQFF	TGTGCCAGCAGCGCAACAGGGCAGGATGAGCAGTTCTTC
TRBV6-2/TRBV6-3	TRBD2	TRBJ2-7	.	CASSPSMASGSRDEQYF	TGTGCCAGCAGTCCAAGTATGGCTAGCGGGAGTAGGGACGAGCAGTACTTC
TRBV11-2	.	TRBJ2-1	.	CASSDDVGGNHEQFF	TGTGCCAGCAGCGACGACGTCGGAGGGAATCATGAGCAGTTCTTC
TRBV19	.	TRBJ1-5	many	CASSIQDGYNQPQHF	TGTGCCAGTAGTATTCAGGACGGTTACAATCAGCCCCAGCATTTT
TRBV12-3/TRBV12-4	TRBD1	TRBJ2-7	.	CASNWGQGSYEQYF	TGTGCCAGCAACTGGGGACAGGGGAGCTACGAGCAGTACTTC
TRBV6-1	.	TRBJ2-7	.	CASSEVVGSSYEQYF	TGTGCCAGCAGTGAAGTCGTCGGTAGCTCCTACGAGCAGTACTTC
TRBV7-2	.	TRBJ1-5	.	CASSPGVGLGNQPQHF	TGTGCCAGCAGCCCAGGAGTGGGTCTGGGGAATCAGCCCCAGCATTTT
TRBV6-1	.	TRBJ2-1	many	CASRDNSYNEQFF	TGTGCCAGCCGGGACAACTCCTACAATGAGCAGTTCTTC
TRBV6-2/TRBV6-3	.	TRBJ2-3	.	CASSQDLTRPRTDTQYF	TGTGCCAGCAGCCAGGACCTAACGAGGCCGCGCACAGATACGCAGTATTTT
TRBV6-5	TRBD1	TRBJ2-5	.	CASRPDRGLGGEQYF	TGTGCCAGCAGACCCGACAGGGGGCTCGGAGGAGAGCAGTACTTC
TRBV7-2	.	TRBJ2-7	.	CASSLRPEWEQYF	TGTGCCAGCAGCTTACGGCCTGAATGGGAGCAGTACTTC
TRBV5-3	.	TRBJ2-5	.	CASSRSGAVQETQYF	TGTGCCAGCAGCCGTTCCGGGGCCGTACAAGAGACCCAGTACTTC
TRBV7-4	.	TRBJ2-6	.	CASSFHAGANVLTF	TGTGCCAGCAGCTTTCATGCTGGGGCCAACGTCCTGACTTTC
TRBV7-3	.	TRBJ2-4	.	CASSLQGSAKNIQYF	TGTGCCAGCAGCCTTCAGGGGAGTGCCAAAAACATTCAGTACTTC
TRBV7-3	.	TRBJ2-5	few	CASSLREKQETQYF	TGTGCCAGCAGCTTAAGGGAAAAGCAAGAGACCCAGTACTTC
TRBV7-8	.	TRBJ2-5	.	CASSHYEGLPGETQYF	TGTGCCAGCAGCCATTATGAAGGACTTCCCGGGGAGACCCAGTACTTC
TRBV7-3	.	TRBJ2-1	.	CASSFGFGEQFF	TGTGCCAGCAGCTTTGGTTTTGGTGAGCAGTTCTTC
TRBV5-1	TRBD2	TRBJ2-7	.	CASSQRDQDEQYF	TGCGCCAGCAGCCAGCGGGATCAAGACGAGCAGTACTTC
TRBV7-8	.	TRBJ2-4	.	CASSSGGPTREQYF	TGTGCCAGCAGCTCCGGAGGGCCGACTCGGGAGCAGTACTTT
TRBV4-1	.	TRBJ2-1	many	CASSQGPYRNNEQFF	TGCGCCAGCAGCCAAGGGCCTTACCGAAACAATGAGCAGTTCTTC
TRBV6-8	.	TRBJ2-4	.	CASSTGFKNIQYF	TGTGCCAGCAGCACAGGGTTCAAAAACATTCAGTACTTC
TRBV7-9	TRBD2	TRBJ2-1	.	CASSKWTSGTTYNEQFF	TGTGCCAGCAGCAAATGGACTAGCGGGACTACCTACAATGAGCAGTTCTTC
TRBV24-1	TRBD1	TRBJ2-6	few	CATSRPAGGSGANVLTF	TGTGCCACCAGCAGGCCGGCAGGGGGCTCTGGGGCCAACGTCCTGACTTTC
TRBV6-6	.	TRBJ2-5	once	CASSYSTGRWVQETQYF	TGTGCCAGCAGTTACTCCACAGGGAGATGGGTCCAAGAGACCCAGTACTTC
TRBV12-3/TRBV12-4	TRBD2	TRBJ2-2	.	CASRIAGVDTGELFF	TGTGCCAGCAGAATAGCGGGAGTTGACACCGGGGAGCTGTTTTTT
TRBV9	.	TRBJ2-5	.	CASSVGVQETQYF	TGTGCCAGCAGCGTAGGCGTACAAGAGACCCAGTACTTC
TRBV7-3	TRBD2	TRBJ2-1	few	CASSLNGLGEQFF	TGTGCCAGCAGCTTAAATGGACTAGGGGAGCAGTTCTTC
TRBV12-3/TRBV12-4	.	TRBJ2-7	many	CASSLGQNAYEQYF	TGTGCCAGCAGCCTCGGACAGAACGCCTACGAGCAGTACTTC
TRBV12-5	.	TRBJ2-1	.	CASELGGNNEQFF	TGTGCTAGTGAATTGGGGGGTAACAATGAGCAGTTCTTC
TRBV27	TRBD2	TRBJ2-1	few	CATYLAGGDNEQFF	TGTGCCACCTACCTAGCGGGGGGTGACAATGAGCAGTTCTTC
TRBV6-1	.	TRBJ1-5	.	CASSTGRHLNQPQHF	TGTGCCAGCAGTACTGGGCGACACCTTAATCAGCCCCAGCATTTT
TRBV10-2	.	TRBJ1-6	.	CATGGKRNEQYF	TGCGCCACAGGCGGAAAACGGAACGAGCAGTACTTT